This TCR beta chain was captured by sequencing in a study of shared clonotypes between healthy human individuals. This clone was seen ten or more times. Only in-frame clones appear in the TCRdb table, and some are missing; sequencing was by immunoSEQ multiplex PCR. The sample contains roughly 110,000 clones, roughly 70% of which appear only once. Germline loops: CDR1 SEHNR, CDR2 FQNEAQ (reference sequence). V shed 8 bases and J 6 bases; nucleotides not matched to a gene: 13. The CDR3 is 17 amino acids. V is TRBV7-9 and J is TRBJ2-2, with 12 bases that match TRBD2. The sample was memory CD8+ T cells sorted from blood. Subset here: CD45RO+ cells pooled with CCR7-negative TemRA cells. The receptor was isolated from a woman aged 25 to 45 in good health. The CDR3 loop is CASAPRRLAGDAGELFF. The CDR3 nucleotides read TGTGCCAGCGCCCCTCGGAGACTAGCGGGAGACGCCGGGGAGCTGTTTTTT.